One T cell receptor beta chain is described in this entry. The antigen it recognizes is unknown. It has no much larger one-base neighbor in the sample; base qualities were not kept. The germline ends are 11 bases apart after V is trimmed by 0 bases and J by 0 bases. The CDR3 covers 16 residues, taking in both the cysteine and the phenylalanine. Only CDR3 DNA remains: 48 bases, in frame from the first base. Per the germline V gene, KGHSH is the CDR1 and LQKENI is the CDR2. These data originate in a study of CD8 T cells in Susac syndrome (dated by TCRdb to 2018 to 2020). Some background on the complete study: Repertoire sequencing was used to test whether CD8+ T cell activation and differentiation in Susac syndrome was antigen driven.

RNA was extracted using the RNeasy kit, and roughly 0.5 to 1 ug of the RNA was reverse transcribed with random hexamers. The immunoSEQ multiplex PCR assay, which covers 54 Vbeta and 13 Jbeta segments, was used to amplify TCR beta CDR3 regions. Bias from PCR amplification was corrected by using a synthetic template baseline for primer optimization and for computational correction. Per the authors' processing: Only productive sequences were kept, with reads annotated to V, D and J genes according to IMGT and analyzed in immunoSEQ Analyzer. Clonality was calculated as one minus the Shannon entropy normalized by log2 of the number of productive unique sequences. Public and private clones were assessed among the 100 most prevalent clones of each patient and control. Susac-specific clones were defined as absent from healthy and MS cohorts, some 1,000 published viral clones and other ImmuneACCESS disease sequences. TCRdb reran the public reads through fastp at Q25 and MiXCR, keeping productive beta chains. When rows share a CDR3 protein, they turn into one entry using the most common DNA and genes. These V and J calls derive from TCRdb rather than the authors' analysis. The sample table lists 300,000 or so distinct CDR3 sequences, approximately 90% of them with a count of one. Around 0.07% of the sample comes from the top ten.

Paper-wide results and their limitations: The number of individuals in the TCR sequencing and HLA analysis was recognized as being relatively small.

Peripheral blood CD8+ and CD4+ T cells from healthy donors, Susac syndrome patients and multiple sclerosis patients were profiled by high-throughput TCR beta sequencing. Treatment-naive patients with stable or active relapsing-remitting disease fulfilling revised McDonald criteria were used as multiple sclerosis controls. Bulk CD8+ and CD4+ T cells were purified by magnetic negative isolation, while CD8+ TEMRA cells were enriched using FACS. Blood was drawn into EDTA tubes, processed within 24 hours, and PBMCs were isolated by density gradient centrifugation. PBMCs intended for TCR sequencing were cryopreserved in liquid nitrogen and thawed later in a water bath at 37 degrees C. The sorted or isolated CD4+, CD8+ and CD8+ TEMRA cells reached a purity of at least 90%.

The sample comprised CD4+ T cells from PBMCs. Recombination joined TRBV18 with TRBJ1-1; the D gene lacks a confident call. The TCR originated in a human donor with multiple sclerosis. This receptor has the CDR3 CASSPPGSRMNTEAFF. The nucleotide sequence reads TGTGCCAGCTCACCACCAGGGTCGAGGATGAACACTGAAGCTTTCTTT.